This TCR beta chain was sequenced during a study of cytomegalovirus exposure and HLA in healthy donors. In germline, CDR1 is SSHAT, CDR2 FNYEAQ (reference sequence). J lost 5 bases, V lost 5 bases, and 9 bases had no gene match. The CDR3 is made up of 16 amino acids. Points on this clone: Its antigen is currently unknown.

PCR used 60 Vbeta primers and 13 Jbeta primers. The assay was immunoSEQ multiplex PCR, and TCRdb's table has in-frame clones only and misses some. The sample has 150,000 or so clones, 65% to 80% seen once. Study-wide findings and caveats: Later analysis suggested links between common viral pathogens and several top significant clusters. Most CMV-associated TCR beta chains were later found to appear HLA-restricted.

Sequencing used PBMCs. The receptor's source is a man under 40 in good health and CMV-seronegative. This chain uses TRBV7-7 with TRBJ2-2, with 9 bases matching TRBD2. The CDR3: CASSPIAGVGTGELFF. DNA of the CDR3: TGTGCCAGCAGCCCTATAGCGGGAGTGGGTACCGGGGAGCTGTTTTTT.